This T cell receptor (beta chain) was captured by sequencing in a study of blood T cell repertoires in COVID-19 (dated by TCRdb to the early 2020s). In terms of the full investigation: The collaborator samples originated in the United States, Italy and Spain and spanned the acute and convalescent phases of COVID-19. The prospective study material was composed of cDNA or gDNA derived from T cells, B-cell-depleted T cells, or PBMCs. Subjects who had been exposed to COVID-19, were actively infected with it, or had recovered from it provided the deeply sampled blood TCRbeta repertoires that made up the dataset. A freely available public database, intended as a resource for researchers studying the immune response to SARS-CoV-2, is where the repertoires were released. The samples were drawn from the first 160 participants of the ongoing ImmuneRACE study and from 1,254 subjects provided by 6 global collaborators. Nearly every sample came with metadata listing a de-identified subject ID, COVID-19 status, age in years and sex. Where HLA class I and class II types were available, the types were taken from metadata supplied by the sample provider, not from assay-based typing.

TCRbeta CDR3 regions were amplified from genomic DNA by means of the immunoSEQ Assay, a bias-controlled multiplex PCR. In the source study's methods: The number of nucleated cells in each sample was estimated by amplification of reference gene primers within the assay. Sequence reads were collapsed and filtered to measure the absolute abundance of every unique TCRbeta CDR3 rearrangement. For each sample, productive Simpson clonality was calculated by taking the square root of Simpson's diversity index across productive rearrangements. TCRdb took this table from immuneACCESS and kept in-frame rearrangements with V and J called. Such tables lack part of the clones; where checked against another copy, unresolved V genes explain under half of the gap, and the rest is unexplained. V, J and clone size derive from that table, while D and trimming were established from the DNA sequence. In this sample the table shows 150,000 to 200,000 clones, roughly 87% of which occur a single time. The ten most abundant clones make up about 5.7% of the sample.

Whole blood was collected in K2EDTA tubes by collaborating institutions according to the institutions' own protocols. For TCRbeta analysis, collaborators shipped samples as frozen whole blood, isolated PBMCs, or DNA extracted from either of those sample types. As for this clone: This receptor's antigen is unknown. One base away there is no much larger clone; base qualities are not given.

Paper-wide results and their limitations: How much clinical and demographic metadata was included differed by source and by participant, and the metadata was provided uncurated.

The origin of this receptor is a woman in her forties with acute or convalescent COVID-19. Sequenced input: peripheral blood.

The nucleotide sequence is given as TGTGCCAGTAGTAGTACAGGGTTTAGCAATGAGCAGTTCTTC. Protein translation: CASSSTGFSNEQFF. Recombination connected TRBV19 to TRBJ2-1; a tentative D call is TRBD1 (6 bases match). The germline V gene (reference sequence) specifies LNHDA as CDR1 and SQIVND as CDR2. Cut back by 4 bases and 6 bases, the V and J ends lie 13 bases apart. The CDR3 contains 14 residues, cysteine and phenylalanine counted. Kept here is only the CDR3 DNA, which spans 42 bases and is read in frame from base 1.